The T cell receptor beta chain described here comes from a study of blood T cell repertoires in COVID-19. Looking at the study overall: The cDNA or gDNA used as material had been derived from T cells, B-cell-depleted T cells, or PBMCs.

V was cut by 0 bases and J by 2 bases, with 4 bases left in between. The germline V gene has CDR1 SGHNT and CDR2 YYREEE (reference sequence). This CDR3 comprises 13 residues. Details on this clone: Within the sample, other DNA sequences also encode this same CDR3.

Sequencing was performed with immunoSEQ multiplex PCR; in TCRdb, only in-frame clones are kept and a portion is missing. The sample gives 300,000 or so clones, more than 75% of which show up once; approximately 1.5% is in the top ten. Sequenced input: peripheral blood. This sequence was found in a woman in her thirties or forties who had recovered from COVID-19. J is TRBJ2-3 and V is TRBV5-4; D is undetermined. The CDR3 protein is CASSLEPTDTQYF. Here the CDR3 DNA reads TGTGCCAGCAGCTTGGAGCCCACAGATACGCAGTATTTT.